Presented here are 18 T cell receptor beta chains from one specimen sequenced in a study of shared clonotypes between healthy human individuals. Sequencing used immunoSEQ multiplex PCR; TCRdb keeps in-frame clones, though not all of them. The data contain about 640,000 clones, approximately 79% of them singletons. The sample consisted of memory CD4+ T cells sorted from blood. The subset was: CD45RA-negative fraction. All receptors derive from a woman younger than 45 in good health.

The genes are TRBV4-1 and TRBJ1-2; 7 nucleotides match TRBD1. Unmatched junction bases numbered 3, after V lost 1 base and J lost 1 base. The CDR3 has 15 amino acids. In germline, CDR1 is MGHRA, CDR2 YSYEKL. The CDR3: CASSQGDSFNYGYTF. The CDR3 DNA reads as TGCGCCAGCAGCCAAGGGGACAGCTTTAACTATGGCTACACCTTC.

This chain's CDR3 is CASSDSGGTQYF. CDR3 coding DNA: TGTGCCAGCAGTGACTCGGGAGGTACGCAGTATTTT. The chain is built from TRBV6-4 and TRBJ2-3, with D possibly being TRBD2 (6 bases). Germline values: CDR1 MRHNA, CDR2 SNTAGT. Between the trimmed V and J ends, which lost 0 bases and 8 bases, there was a span of 6 bases. The CDR3 is 12 amino acids.

The J gene is TRBJ2-2, the V gene TRBV19; D is possibly TRBD2 (6 bases). Trimming shortened V by 7 bases and J by 4 bases, and 16 bases separated the two germline ends. CDR1 is LNHDA, CDR2 SQIVND, per germline (reference sequence). The CDR3 consists of 15 residues. The CDR3 region has the DNA TGTGCCAGTACTGCCTCTGGAGGGGTCACCGGGGAGCTGTTTTTT. Translating gives CASTASGGVTGELFF. The full variable domain, its missing parts supplied by reference TRBV19 and TRBJ2-2, is DGGITQSPKYLFRKEGQNVTLSCEQNLNHDAMYWYRQDPGQGLRLIYYSQIVNDFQKGDIAEGYSVSREKKESFPLTVTSAQKNPTAFYLCASTASGGVTGELFFGEGSRLTVL.

V is TRBV19 and J is TRBJ1-3; D is uncertain. The CDR3 runs 15 residues. The germline V and J ends were trimmed by 3 bases and 2 bases, with 11 bases remaining between them. The V gene's germline CDR1 is LNHDA and CDR2 SQIVND (reference sequence). CDR3 sequence: CASSIAVRTGNTIYF. The CDR3 coding sequence is TGTGCCAGTAGTATCGCGGTGCGGACTGGAAACACCATATATTTT.

V and J are TRBV2 and TRBJ2-3; TRBD1 is a possible D gene (5 bases). Germline V gene sequence: CDR1 SNHLY, CDR2 FYNNEI. The V and J ends lost 6 bases and 4 bases respectively, with 8 bases between them. The CDR3 extends over 12 amino acids. The DNA for the CDR3 is TGTGCCAGCAGGACAGATTCAGATACGCAGTATTTT. It codes for CASRTDSDTQYF.

This chain links TRBV11-2 with TRBJ1-4; perhaps TRBD1 as D (5 bases). Trimming took 5 bases from V and 3 from J, leaving 16 bases between them. This CDR3 has 16 residues. Germline assignment: CDR1 SGHAT and CDR2 FQNNGV. As DNA, the CDR3 is TGTGCCAGCAGCAAGCAAGCCGGGGCGGCTAATGAAAAACTGTTTTTT. This encodes CASSKQAGAANEKLFF.

This clone was counted once. The chain couples TRBV14 to TRBJ2-7; D call uncertain. With 0 bases removed from V and 6 bases from J, the gap between germline ends came to 15 bases. CDR1 and CDR2 (germline): SGHDN, FVKESK. CDR3 length: 15 residues. This chain's CDR3 is CASSQDVPGRSEQYF. The CDR3 DNA is TGTGCCAGCAGCCAAGATGTTCCAGGTCGGAGCGAGCAGTACTTC.

The V and J genes are TRBV6-5 and TRBJ2-3; D tentatively fits TRBD1 or TRBD2 (5 bases each). V dropped 2 bases and J dropped 6 bases, with 9 bases sitting between them. This CDR3 has 13 residues. Germline V gene lookup returns CDR1 MNHEY and CDR2 SVGAGI. Written as DNA, the CDR3 is TGTGCCAGCAGTTACGGGACCCCTGATACGCAGTATTTT. This sequence encodes CASSYGTPDTQYF.

The rearrangement links TRBV19 to TRBJ2-5; the match to TRBD1 covers 7 bases. V was pared by 1 base and J by 1 base, with 3 bases of the junction left unmatched. Germline assignment: CDR1 LNHDA and CDR2 SQIVND (reference sequence). This CDR3 contains 15 residues. The CDR3 bases are TGTGCCAGTAGTATAGCCAGGACAGGCCAAGAGACCCAGTACTTC. Translated, it gives CASSIARTGQETQYF. Together with reference TRBV19 and TRBJ2-5, the CDR3 gives the full variable domain: DGGITQSPKYLFRKEGQNVTLSCEQNLNHDAMYWYRQDPGQGLRLIYYSQIVNDFQKGDIAEGYSVSREKKESFPLTVTSAQKNPTAFYLCASSIARTGQETQYFGPGTRLLVL.

The chain recombines TRBV5-1 with TRBJ1-2; D may be TRBD1 (6 bases). The CDR3 spans 16 residues. The germline V gene has CDR1 SGHRS and CDR2 YFSETQ. V lost 3 bases and J 4 bases, leaving 19 bases between the germline ends. The CDR3 DNA reads TGCGCCAGCAGCTCCTACCTGCCGGACAGCCTCTATGGCTACACCTTC. This translates into CASSSYLPDSLYGYTF.

The chain carries TRBV28 and TRBJ1-2; the match to TRBD1 covers 8 bases. Trimming took 6 bases from V and 8 from J; bases not matched to a gene: 11. CDR1 and CDR2 (germline): MDHEN, SYDVKM. This CDR3 spans 14 amino acids. DNA of the CDR3: TGTGCCAGCAGCCGGTCGGACAGGGATGAAGGCTACACCTTC. As protein: CASSRSDRDEGYTF.

CDR3 sequence (DNA): TGCGCCAGCAGCTTGGCCACCGGGGGCGGGTACAATGAGCAGTTCTTC. This codes for CASSLATGGGYNEQFF. The chain couples TRBV5-1 to TRBJ2-1, with D perhaps assigned TRBD1 or TRBD2 (6 bases each). Trimming pared 0 bases from V and 4 bases from J, leaving 14 bases between. CDR3 length equals 16 residues. The V gene's germline CDR1 is SGHRS and CDR2 YFSETQ. Combining the CDR3 with reference TRBV5-1 and TRBJ2-1 gives the whole variable domain KAGVTQTPRYLIKTRGQQVTLSCSPISGHRSVSWYQQTPGQGLQFLFEYFSETQRNKGNFPGRFSGRQFSNSRSEMNVSTLELGDSALYLCASSLATGGGYNEQFFGPGTRLTVL.

The sample holds one count of this clone. The J gene is TRBJ2-5, the V gene TRBV7-7; 7 bases are shared with TRBD2. Looked up from germline, CDR1 is SSHAT and CDR2 is FNYEAQ (reference sequence). The junction had 7 bases not matched to a gene; V was cut back by 1 base and J by 5 bases. The CDR3 runs 15 residues. CDR3 in amino acids: CASSLVAGRGETQYF. CDR3 DNA: TGTGCCAGCAGCTTAGTAGCGGGTCGCGGGGAGACCCAGTACTTC.

The sample holds a few counts of this clone. This sample also contains other DNA sequences that code for the same CDR3. In DNA, the CDR3 is TGTGCCATCAGTGGGCAGGGGGCTGAAGCTTTCTTT. Encoded protein: CAISGQGAEAFF. The chain uses TRBV10-3 and TRBJ1-1, with TRBD1 matching over 7 bases. The CDR3 extends over 12 amino acids. Losses at the gene ends were 4 bases for V and 6 bases for J; bases not matched to a gene: 2. Germline V gene lookup returns CDR1 ENHRY and CDR2 SYGVKD.

The rearrangement links TRBV7-2 to TRBJ2-1; 9 bases are shared with TRBD2. The V segment lost 3 bases and the J segment 7 bases; nucleotides outside the gene matches: 4. This CDR3 is 14 amino acids long. Germline V gene sequence: CDR1 SGHTA, CDR2 FQGNSA. DNA for the CDR3: TGTGCCAGCAGCTTGGGACTAGCTTCTAATGAGCAGTTCTTC. Its translation is CASSLGLASNEQFF.

The chain links TRBV28 to TRBJ2-6; D is unclear. Germline V CDR1 and CDR2: MDHEN, SYDVKM. Trimming shortened V by 6 bases and J by 0 bases, and 15 bases separated the two germline ends. This CDR3 has 17 amino acids. The CDR3 protein is CASRERRRLSGANVLTF. In DNA form, the CDR3 reads TGTGCCAGCAGAGAGAGACGTAGACTCTCTGGGGCCAACGTCCTGACTTTC. Full variable domain (remainder filled in from reference TRBV28 and TRBJ2-6): DVKVTQSSRYLVKRTGEKVFLECVQDMDHENMFWYRQDPGLGLRLIYFSYDVKMKEKGDIPEGYSVSREKKERFSLILESASTNQTSMYLCASRERRRLSGANVLTFGAGSRLTVL.

This clone was detected a few times. The chain is built from TRBV7-2 and TRBJ1-4; D is unresolved. The CDR3 covers 16 residues. Looked up from germline, CDR1 is SGHTA and CDR2 is FQGNSA. The V and J ends lost 5 bases and 0 bases respectively, with 13 bases between them. CDR3 amino acids: CASSPRRGATNEKLFF. The CDR3 region has the DNA TGTGCCAGCAGCCCCCGCCGGGGAGCAACTAATGAAAAACTGTTTTTT.

This clone was observed at least ten times. The chain links TRBV6-5 to TRBJ2-6, with D perhaps matching TRBD1 or TRBD2 (5 bases each). Germline V gene lookup returns CDR1 MNHEY and CDR2 SVGAGI. Between the trimmed V and J ends, which lost 6 bases and 2 bases, there was a span of 11 bases. The CDR3 consists of 15 residues. The CDR3 DNA reads as TGTGCCAGCAGGGATCTGGGGGCTGGGGCCAACGTCCTGACTTTC. This codes for CASRDLGAGANVLTF.